The 17 T cell receptor beta chains listed next were all sequenced from one sample in a study of T cells in Graves' hyperthyroidism and ophthalmopathy. What was amplified from RNA transcripts were TCR beta CDR3 regions. The study used the HTBI primer set for a first-round RT-PCR of the TCR CDR3. TCRdb reprocessed the multiplex PCR reads with MiXCR, giving one entry per CDR3 protein. The table shows over 400,000 distinct CDR3 sequences, with around a fifth occurring only once. The sample was blood. The source is a woman in her 70s with Graves' ophthalmopathy.

This chain links TRBV12-3 or TRBV12-4 with TRBJ2-4, with D possibly TRBD2 on 6 matching bases. The CDR3 contains 15 residues. Between the trimmed V and J ends, which lost 5 bases and 2 bases, there was a span of 13 bases. The CDR3: CASSGGNSPKNIQYF. CDR3 bases: TGTGCCAGCAGTGGAGGGAATTCTCCCAAAAACATTCAGTACTTC.

The chain is built from TRBV6-5 and TRBJ1-1; unclear D gene. The CDR3 sequence is 13 residues long. Trimming removed 0 bases from V and 9 bases from J, with 11 bases in between. CDR1 is MNHEY, CDR2 SVGAGI, per germline. The DNA of the CDR3 is TGTGCCAGCAGTTACTCGGAAGGGCTTAAAGCTTTCTTT. It encodes CASSYSEGLKAFF.

Concerning this clonotype itself: An end of the junction does not agree with germline; a read error may underlie this. The chain uses TRBV3-1 and TRBJ1-1, with unresolved D. CDR3 length: 11 residues. Germline V lookup: CDR1 LGHDT, CDR2 YNNKEL (reference sequence). The CDR3 DNA follows: TGTGACAGCAGCCCCGGTACTGAAGCTTTCTTT. Protein sequence: CDSSPGTEAFF.

The rearrangement links TRBV18 to TRBJ2-5; D is possibly TRBD1 (5 bases). The CDR3 has 16 residues. Germline values: CDR1 KGHSH, CDR2 LQKENI. Trimming shortened V by 4 bases and J by 2 bases, and 17 bases separated the two germline ends. The DNA of the CDR3 is TGTGCCAGCTCACGCCCTGGCGGACAACGACAAGAGACCCAGTACTTC. Translating gives CASSRPGGQRQETQYF.

This clonotype was counted many times. The V and J genes are TRBV4-1 and TRBJ1-1; maybe TRBD1 (5 bases). Germline assignment: CDR1 MGHRA and CDR2 YSYEKL. The CDR3 is 13 amino acids. The ends were cut back, 7 bases at V and 11 bases at J, with 20 bases in the middle. CDR3: CASTSGPERHAFF. Here the CDR3 DNA reads TGCGCCAGCACTTCAGGGCCAGAACGGCATGCTTTCTTT.

This clonotype appeared a few times. The chain links TRBV6-1 to TRBJ1-6, with 7 positions matching TRBD1. Germline values: CDR1 MNHNS, CDR2 SASEGT. The CDR3 extends over 13 amino acids. The V gene end was trimmed by 6 bases and the J gene end by 9 bases; junction bases not matched to a gene: 5. Here the CDR3 DNA reads TGTGCCAGCAGCGACAGGGTCGGTTCACCCCTCCACTTT. Translating gives CASSDRVGSPLHF.

This chain uses TRBV7-9 with TRBJ1-2; the match to TRBD1 covers 8 bases. The germline gives CDR1 SEHNR, CDR2 FQNEAQ (reference sequence). This CDR3 has 14 amino acids. V was clipped by 6 bases and J by 6 bases; unmatched bases: 9. The CDR3 protein is CASRKTGENHGYTF. CDR3 coding DNA: TGTGCCAGCAGGAAGACAGGGGAGAATCATGGCTACACCTTC.

The V gene is TRBV6-1, the J gene TRBJ2-7, with D maybe TRBD2 (5 bases). Germline-derived CDR1 and CDR2 are MNHNS and SASEGT. The germline V and J ends were trimmed by 6 bases and 6 bases, with 12 bases remaining between them. The CDR3 spans 12 residues. This CDR3 is CASSPVGGEQYF. Here the CDR3 DNA reads TGTGCCAGCAGCCCGGTCGGAGGCGAGCAGTACTTC.

Only a few counts were recorded for this clonotype. The V call is TRBV12-3 or TRBV12-4, the J call TRBJ2-7, with D possibly TRBD2 on 6 matching bases. Trimming shortened V by 6 bases and J by 1 base, and 13 bases separated the two germline ends. The CDR3 spans 14 residues. The CDR3 nucleotides read TGTGCCAGCAGCCCTATCGGAGGGTCCTACGAGCAGTACTTC. Translated, it gives CASSPIGGSYEQYF.

The table lists this clonotype with many counts. The V and J genes are TRBV2 and TRBJ1-2; no clear D. Between the trimmed V and J ends, which lost 11 bases and 3 bases, there was a span of 13 bases. The CDR3 spans 12 residues. Looked up from germline, CDR1 is SNHLY and CDR2 is FYNNEI. CDR3: CAGPSSDYGYTF. The DNA for the CDR3 is TGTGCCGGCCCCTCATCGGACTATGGCTACACCTTC. The full variable domain, rest sourced from reference TRBV2 and TRBJ1-2, is EPEVTQTPSHQVTQMGQEVILRCVPISNHLYFYWYRQILGQKVEFLVSFYNNEISEKSEIFDDQFSVERPDGSNFTLKIRSTKLEDSAMYFCAGPSSDYGYTFGSGTRLTVV.

This chain uses TRBV5-8 with TRBJ1-1, with D maybe TRBD1 (6 bases). The CDR3 contains 13 residues. V lost 3 bases and J lost 10, with 16 bases in between. Germline V gene sequence: CDR1 SGHTS, CDR2 YDEGEE. CDR3: CASSWGTGSRAFF. The CDR3 DNA reads TGTGCCAGCAGCTGGGGTACAGGGTCTAGAGCTTTCTTT.

The chain has TRBV7-2 and TRBJ1-3; the D is unclear. The ends were cut back, 3 bases at V and 3 bases at J, with 6 bases in the middle. The CDR3 is 13 residues long. Germline V gene data show CDR1 as SGHTA and CDR2 as FQGNSA. The CDR3 spells CASSFYGGNTIYF. The CDR3 DNA sequence: TGTGCCAGCAGCTTCTATGGTGGAAACACCATATATTTT.

This sequence joins TRBV6-1 and TRBJ1-2; D not resolved. The V gene's germline CDR1 is MNHNS and CDR2 SASEGT. The germline V and J ends were trimmed by 6 bases and 4 bases, with 15 bases remaining between them. The CDR3 runs 14 residues. CDR3 amino acids: CASRPLSVTYGYTF. The CDR3 nucleotides are TGTGCCAGCAGGCCCCTGTCTGTTACCTATGGCTACACCTTC.

The chain employs TRBV10-3 and TRBJ1-5; D is unresolved. Looked up from germline, CDR1 is ENHRY and CDR2 is SYGVKD. Trimming left V 0 bases short and J 0 bases short, with 9 bases between. The CDR3 extends over 16 amino acids. The CDR3 protein is CAISESGSNSNQPQHF. CDR3 sequence (DNA): TGTGCCATCAGTGAGTCTGGGAGTAATAGCAATCAGCCCCAGCATTTT.

The chain links TRBV4-2 to TRBJ2-2; 8 bases align to TRBD1. Germline trimming cut 1 base from V and 5 bases from J; bases unmatched to any gene: 6. CDR1 and CDR2 from the germline V gene are LGHNA and YNFKEQ. The CDR3 has 16 residues. DNA of the CDR3: TGTGCCAGCAGCCAAGTGGGACAGGCCGGGACCGGGGAGCTGTTTTTT. Its translation: CASSQVGQAGTGELFF.

In this sample, this clonotype turned up once. Because the CDR3 is missing its conserved closing phenylalanine or tryptophan, this is likely a read error. The V call is TRBV27, the J call TRBJ2-7; D possibly corresponds to TRBD2 (6 bases). Germline V gene data show CDR1 as MNHEY and CDR2 as SMNVEV (reference sequence). CDR3 length: 19 residues. V lost 2 bases, J lost 0 bases, and 23 bases lay in between. As DNA, the CDR3 is TGTGCCAGCAGTTTACGAGGGGAGGCAAATTTGGCTAGCTCCTACGAGCAGTACCTC. Its protein product is CASSLRGEANLASSYEQYL.

This rearrangement joins TRBV2 to TRBJ1-1; D may be TRBD1 (6 bases). Trimming stripped 2 bases from V and 1 base from J, with 20 bases between. CDR1 is SNHLY, CDR2 FYNNEI, per germline. There are 18 residues in the CDR3. The CDR3 reads CASSEQGGGRVRNTEAFF. CDR3 DNA sequence: TGTGCCAGCAGTGAACAAGGAGGGGGGAGAGTAAGGAACACTGAAGCTTTCTTT. Full variable domain (remainder filled in from reference TRBV2 and TRBJ1-1): EPEVTQTPSHQVTQMGQEVILRCVPISNHLYFYWYRQILGQKVEFLVSFYNNEISEKSEIFDDQFSVERPDGSNFTLKIRSTKLEDSAMYFCASSEQGGGRVRNTEAFFGQGTRLTVV.